The clone carrying this T cell receptor beta chain was seen many times. Its specificity is unknown. Amplification of TCR beta CDR3 regions was performed using RNA transcripts as template. HTBI primers drove first-round RT-PCR of the TCR CDR3. Each CDR3 protein gets one entry after TCRdb re-called the multiplex PCR reads with MiXCR. This table holds roughly 510,000 distinct CDR3 sequences, 46% found once. Researchers barred patients who had uncontrolled infection, other autoimmune disease, pregnancy or lactation. Germline CDR1 reads SGHRS; CDR2 reads YFSETQ. CDR3 length: 16 residues. Deletions cut 7 bases from V and 1 base from J, with 20 bases between. This record comes from a study of T cells in Graves' hyperthyroidism and ophthalmopathy. Study-level findings and limits: Ophthalmopathy was told apart from stable hyperthyroidism by a 13 V-J model. Model-based prediction identified ophthalmopathy a median 6.5 months prior to its onset.

The chain is built from TRBV5-1 and TRBJ1-1, with unresolved D. Sequencing was done on a sample of peripheral blood or thyroid tissue (not recorded which). This receptor was obtained from an adult woman with Graves' disease, either hyperthyroidism or ophthalmopathy (not recorded which). The CDR3 sequence is CASSKQDPSANTEAFF. As DNA, the CDR3 is TGCGCCAGCTCGAAGCAGGACCCTTCCGCGAACACTGAAGCTTTCTTT.